Listed below are T cell receptor beta chains from one sample, sequenced in a study of monozygotic twins with inflammatory bowel disease. One entry per CDR3 protein, without DNA, is what TCRdb gives after re-calling the 5' RACE reads. Seen in this sample are some 130,000 distinct CDR3 sequences; the ten most common clones hold over 1%. The sample was blood. These receptors all come from a human donor with ulcerative colitis or Crohn's disease, or a healthy co-twin of an affected twin (not recorded which). The CDR3 runs from the conserved cysteine through the conserved F or W.

j_call v_call cdr3_length cdr3_aa
TRBJ2-3 TRBV27 14 CASSALAGGYTQYF
TRBJ2-7 TRBV7-9 14 CASSYWDMPYEQYF
TRBJ2-7 TRBV7-3 12 CASSPSSGEQYF
TRBJ2-1 TRBV9 14 CASSPRLAYNEQFF
TRBJ2-1 TRBV5-6 14 CASSLAGNYNEQFF
TRBJ1-1 TRBV9 14 CASSPGTANTEAFF
TRBJ1-3 TRBV30 12 CAWSVDGNTIYF
TRBJ2-2 TRBV28 15 CASSFRQGHTGELFF
TRBJ2-6 TRBV5-1 18 CASSLAGRGHSGANVLTF
TRBJ2-7 TRBV20-1 17 CSARDPGLAGVSYEQYF
TRBJ2-1 TRBV7-9 12 CASSSQYNEQFF
TRBJ1-3 TRBV15 15 CATSRGDYSGNTIYF
TRBJ2-7 TRBV29-1 11 CSVSTGYEQYF
TRBJ2-2 TRBV6-2/TRBV6-3 16 CASKKRELLDTGELFF
TRBJ1-2 TRBV12-3/TRBV12-4 16 CASSPNLQGQEDGYTF
TRBJ2-3 TRBV28 14 CASSLSGRADTQYF
TRBJ2-5 TRBV27 14 CASRRGTARETQYF
TRBJ1-2 TRBV28 16 CASSLSRQSRTYGYTF
TRBJ1-1 TRBV5-1 14 CASSFGRFNTEAFF
TRBJ2-3 TRBV4-1 16 CASSPGLAPDGDTQYF
TRBJ1-2 TRBV7-2 14 CASSLSGSYYGYTF
TRBJ2-1 TRBV7-9 14 CASVLAGVFNEQFF
TRBJ2-7 TRBV6-2/TRBV6-3 15 CASSARLAGGSEQYF
TRBJ1-1 TRBV5-1 14 CASSLNIWNTEAFF
TRBJ1-1 TRBV5-1 15 CASSPQLQGHTEAFF
TRBJ2-3 TRBV5-1 16 CASSLPTSGLTDTQYF